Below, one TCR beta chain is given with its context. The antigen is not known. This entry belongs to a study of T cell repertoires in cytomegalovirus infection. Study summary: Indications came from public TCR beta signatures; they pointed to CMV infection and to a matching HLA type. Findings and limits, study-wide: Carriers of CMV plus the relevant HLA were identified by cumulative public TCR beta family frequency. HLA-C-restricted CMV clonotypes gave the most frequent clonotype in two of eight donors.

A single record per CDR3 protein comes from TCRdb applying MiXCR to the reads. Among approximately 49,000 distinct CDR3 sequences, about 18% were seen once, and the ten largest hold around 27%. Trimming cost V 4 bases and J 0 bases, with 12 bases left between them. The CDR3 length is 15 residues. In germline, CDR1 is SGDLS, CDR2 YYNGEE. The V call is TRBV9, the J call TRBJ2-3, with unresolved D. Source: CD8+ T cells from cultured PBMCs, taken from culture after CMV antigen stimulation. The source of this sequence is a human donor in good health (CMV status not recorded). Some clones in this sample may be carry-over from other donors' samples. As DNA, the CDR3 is TGTGCCAGCAGCCCTCTCTCCGCTAGCACAGATACGCAGTATTTT. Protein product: CASSPLSASTDTQYF.